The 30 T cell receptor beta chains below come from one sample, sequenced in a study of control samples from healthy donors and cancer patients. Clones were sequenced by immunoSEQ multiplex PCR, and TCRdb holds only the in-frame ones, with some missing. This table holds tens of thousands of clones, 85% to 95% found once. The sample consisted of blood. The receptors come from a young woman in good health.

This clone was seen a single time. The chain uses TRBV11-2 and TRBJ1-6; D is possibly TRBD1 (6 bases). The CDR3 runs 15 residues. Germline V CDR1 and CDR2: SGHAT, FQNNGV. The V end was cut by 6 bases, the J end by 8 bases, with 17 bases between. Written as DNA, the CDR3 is TGTGCCAGCAGAGTTGGGGGGGCGAGGGATTCACCCCTCCACTTT. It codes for CASRVGGARDSPLHF.

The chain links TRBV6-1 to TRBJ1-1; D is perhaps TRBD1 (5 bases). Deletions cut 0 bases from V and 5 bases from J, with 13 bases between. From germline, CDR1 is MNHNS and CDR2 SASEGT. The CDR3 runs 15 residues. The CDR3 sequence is CASSEAISGGTEAFF. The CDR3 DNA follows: TGTGCCAGCAGTGAAGCGATTTCGGGGGGTACTGAAGCTTTCTTT.

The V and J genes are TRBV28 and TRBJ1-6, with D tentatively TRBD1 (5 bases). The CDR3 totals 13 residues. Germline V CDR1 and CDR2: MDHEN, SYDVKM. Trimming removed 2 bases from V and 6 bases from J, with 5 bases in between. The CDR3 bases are TGTGCCAGCAGTTTAAGGGGTAATTCACCCCTCCACTTT. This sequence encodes CASSLRGNSPLHF.

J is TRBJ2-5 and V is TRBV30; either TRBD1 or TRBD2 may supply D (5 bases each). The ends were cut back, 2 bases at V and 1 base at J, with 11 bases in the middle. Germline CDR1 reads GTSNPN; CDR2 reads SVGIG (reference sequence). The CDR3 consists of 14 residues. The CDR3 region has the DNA TGTGCCTGGAGTCTAGGGACCCTCCAAGAGACCCAGTACTTC. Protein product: CAWSLGTLQETQYF.

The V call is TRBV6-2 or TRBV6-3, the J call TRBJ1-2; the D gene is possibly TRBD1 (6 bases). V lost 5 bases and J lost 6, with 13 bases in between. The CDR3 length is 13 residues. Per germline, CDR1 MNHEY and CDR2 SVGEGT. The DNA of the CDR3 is TGTGCCAGCAGTGGGACACGGGTACATGGCTACACCTTC. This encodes CASSGTRVHGYTF.

CDR3 DNA sequence: TGTGCCAGCAGCGTAGCGAAAAGTAGCAATCAGCCCCAGCATTTT. Amino acid sequence: CASSVAKSSNQPQHF. The gene calls are TRBV9 and TRBJ1-5; D gene uncertain. CDR1 and CDR2 from the germline V gene are SGDLS and YYNGEE. V dropped 0 bases and J dropped 0 bases, with 7 bases sitting between them. This CDR3 region has 15 residues.

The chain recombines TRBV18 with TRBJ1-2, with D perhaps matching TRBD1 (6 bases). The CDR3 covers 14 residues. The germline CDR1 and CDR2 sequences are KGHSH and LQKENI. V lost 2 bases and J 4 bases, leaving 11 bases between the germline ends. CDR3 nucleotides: TGTGCCAGCTCACCATATGGACAGCCCTATGGCTACACCTTC. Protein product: CASSPYGQPYGYTF. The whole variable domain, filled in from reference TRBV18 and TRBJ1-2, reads NAGVMQNPRHLVRRRGQEARLRCSPMKGHSHVYWYRQLPEEGLKFMVYLQKENIIDESGMPKERFSAEFPKEGPSILRIQQVVRGDSAAYFCASSPYGQPYGYTFGSGTRLTVV.

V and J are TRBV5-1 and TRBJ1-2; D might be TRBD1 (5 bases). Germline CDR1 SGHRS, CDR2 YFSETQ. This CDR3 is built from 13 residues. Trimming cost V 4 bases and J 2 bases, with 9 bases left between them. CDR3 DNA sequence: TGCGCCAGCAGCGGGGGACCGAACTATGGCTACACCTTC. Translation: CASSGGPNYGYTF.

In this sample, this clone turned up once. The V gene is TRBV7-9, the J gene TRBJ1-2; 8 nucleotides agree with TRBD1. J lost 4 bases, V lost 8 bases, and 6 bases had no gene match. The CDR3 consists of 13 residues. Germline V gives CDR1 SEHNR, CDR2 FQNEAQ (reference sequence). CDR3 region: CASGAGGTYGYTF. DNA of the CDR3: TGTGCCAGCGGGGCAGGGGGCACCTATGGCTACACCTTC.

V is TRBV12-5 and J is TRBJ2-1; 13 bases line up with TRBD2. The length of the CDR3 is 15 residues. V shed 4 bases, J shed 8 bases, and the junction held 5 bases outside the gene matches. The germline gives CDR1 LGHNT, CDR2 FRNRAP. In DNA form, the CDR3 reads TGTGCTAGTGGTTCAACTAGCGGGGGGGCTGATGAGCAGTTCTTC. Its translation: CASGSTSGGADEQFF.

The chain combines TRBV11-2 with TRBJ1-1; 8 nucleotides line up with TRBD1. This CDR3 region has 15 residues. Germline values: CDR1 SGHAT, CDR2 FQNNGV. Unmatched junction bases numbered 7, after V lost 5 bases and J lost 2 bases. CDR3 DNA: TGTGCCAGCAGCCCCGGGGACAGGTTAAACACTGAAGCTTTCTTT. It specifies CASSPGDRLNTEAFF.

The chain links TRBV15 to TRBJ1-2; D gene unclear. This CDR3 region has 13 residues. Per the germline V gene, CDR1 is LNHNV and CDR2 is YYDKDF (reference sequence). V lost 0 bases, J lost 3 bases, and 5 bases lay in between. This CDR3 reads CATSRDKDYGYTF. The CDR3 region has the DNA TGTGCCACCAGCAGAGATAAGGACTATGGCTACACCTTC.

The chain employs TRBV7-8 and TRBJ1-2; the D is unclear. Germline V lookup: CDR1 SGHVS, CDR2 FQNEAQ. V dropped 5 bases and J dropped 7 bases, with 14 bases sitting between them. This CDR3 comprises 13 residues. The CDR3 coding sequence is TGTGCCAGCAGCCAAATCGGTGGTTCTGGCTACACCTTC. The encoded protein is CASSQIGGSGYTF.

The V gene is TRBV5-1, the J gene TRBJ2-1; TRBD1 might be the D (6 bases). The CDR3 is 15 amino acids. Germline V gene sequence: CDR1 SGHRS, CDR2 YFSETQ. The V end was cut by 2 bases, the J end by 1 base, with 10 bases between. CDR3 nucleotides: TGCGCCAGCAGCTTAAACAGGGCGTCCTACAATGAGCAGTTCTTC. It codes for CASSLNRASYNEQFF.

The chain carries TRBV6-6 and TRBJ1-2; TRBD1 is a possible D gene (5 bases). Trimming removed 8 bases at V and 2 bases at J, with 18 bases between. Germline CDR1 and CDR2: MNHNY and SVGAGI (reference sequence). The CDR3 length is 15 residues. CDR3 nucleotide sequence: TGTGCCAGCGATGGGGGTTCTCGCTCCAACTATGGCTACACCTTC. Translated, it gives CASDGGSRSNYGYTF.

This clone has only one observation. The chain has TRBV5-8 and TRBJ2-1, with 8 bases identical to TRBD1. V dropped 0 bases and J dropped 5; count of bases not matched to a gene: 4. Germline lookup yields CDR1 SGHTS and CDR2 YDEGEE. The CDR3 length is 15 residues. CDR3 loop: CASSLEQGGHNEQFF. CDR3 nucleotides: TGTGCCAGCAGCTTGGAACAGGGGGGCCACAATGAGCAGTTCTTC.

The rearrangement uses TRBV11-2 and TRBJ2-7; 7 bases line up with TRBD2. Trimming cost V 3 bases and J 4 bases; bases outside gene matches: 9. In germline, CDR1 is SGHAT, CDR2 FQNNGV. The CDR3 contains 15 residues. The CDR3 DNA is TGTGCCAGCAGCTTGGGGCGGGGGACCCTATACGAGCAGTACTTC. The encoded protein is CASSLGRGTLYEQYF.

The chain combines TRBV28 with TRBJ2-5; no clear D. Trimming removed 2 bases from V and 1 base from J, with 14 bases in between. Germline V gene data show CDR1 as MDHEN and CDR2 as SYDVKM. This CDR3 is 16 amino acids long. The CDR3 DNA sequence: TGTGCCAGCAGTTTAGGTTCTAACTCAGTCCAAGAGACCCAGTACTTC. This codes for CASSLGSNSVQETQYF.

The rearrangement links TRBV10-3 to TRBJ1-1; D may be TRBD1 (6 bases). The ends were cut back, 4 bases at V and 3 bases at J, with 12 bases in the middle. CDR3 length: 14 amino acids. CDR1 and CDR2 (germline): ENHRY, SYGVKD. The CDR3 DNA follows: TGTGCCATCAGTGGGACAGAATACTACACTGAAGCTTTCTTT. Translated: CAISGTEYYTEAFF.

The CDR3 here is CASSVQGGSNQPQHF. In nucleotides, the CDR3 is TGCGCCAGCAGCGTACAGGGTGGGAGCAATCAGCCCCAGCATTTT. This chain links TRBV5-1 with TRBJ1-5, with TRBD1 as a possible D gene (6 bases). V shed 4 bases and J shed 1 base, with 12 bases lying between them. Germline values: CDR1 SGHRS, CDR2 YFSETQ. CDR3 size: 15 residues.

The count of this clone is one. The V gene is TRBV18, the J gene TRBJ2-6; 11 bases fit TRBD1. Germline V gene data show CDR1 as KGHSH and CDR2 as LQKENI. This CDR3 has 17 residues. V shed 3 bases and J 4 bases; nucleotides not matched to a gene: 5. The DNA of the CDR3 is TGTGCCAGCTCACCGGGACAGGGGGGATCCGGGGCCAACGTCCTGACTTTC. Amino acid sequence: CASSPGQGGSGANVLTF.

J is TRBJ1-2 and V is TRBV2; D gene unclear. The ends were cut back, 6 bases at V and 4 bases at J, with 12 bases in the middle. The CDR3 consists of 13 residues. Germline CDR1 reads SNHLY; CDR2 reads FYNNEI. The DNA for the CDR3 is TGTGCCAGCAGACACAGTAAATCCTATGGCTACACCTTC. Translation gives CASRHSKSYGYTF.

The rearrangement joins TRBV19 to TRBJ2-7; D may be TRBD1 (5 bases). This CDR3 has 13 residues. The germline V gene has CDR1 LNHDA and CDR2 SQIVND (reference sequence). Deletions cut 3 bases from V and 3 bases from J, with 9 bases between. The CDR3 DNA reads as TGTGCCAGTAGTATTACAGGTATCTACGAGCAGTACTTC. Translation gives CASSITGIYEQYF.

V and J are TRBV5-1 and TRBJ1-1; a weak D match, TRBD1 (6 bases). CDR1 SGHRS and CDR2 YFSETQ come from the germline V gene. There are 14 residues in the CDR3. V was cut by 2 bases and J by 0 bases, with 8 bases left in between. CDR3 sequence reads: CASSLGGLNTEAFF. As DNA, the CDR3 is TGCGCCAGCAGCTTAGGGGGACTGAACACTGAAGCTTTCTTT.

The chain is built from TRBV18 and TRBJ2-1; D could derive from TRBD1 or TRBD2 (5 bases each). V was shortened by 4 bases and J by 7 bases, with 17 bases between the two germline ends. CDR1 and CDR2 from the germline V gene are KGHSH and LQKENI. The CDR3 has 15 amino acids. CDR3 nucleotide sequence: TGTGCCAGCTCACTAACGGGGCCGTGGGAGAATGAGCAGTTCTTC. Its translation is CASSLTGPWENEQFF.

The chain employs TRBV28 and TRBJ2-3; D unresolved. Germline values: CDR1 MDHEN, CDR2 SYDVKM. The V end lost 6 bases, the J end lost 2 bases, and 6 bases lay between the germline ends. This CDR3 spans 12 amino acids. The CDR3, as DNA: TGTGCCAGCAGCGCGACCACAGATACGCAGTATTTT. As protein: CASSATTDTQYF.

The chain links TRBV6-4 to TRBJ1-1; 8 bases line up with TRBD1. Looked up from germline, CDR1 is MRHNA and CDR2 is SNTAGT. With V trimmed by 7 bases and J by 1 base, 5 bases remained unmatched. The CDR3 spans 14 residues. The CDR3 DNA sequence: TGTGCCAGCAAACGGGACAGGTGGAACACTGAAGCTTTCTTT. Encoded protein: CASKRDRWNTEAFF.

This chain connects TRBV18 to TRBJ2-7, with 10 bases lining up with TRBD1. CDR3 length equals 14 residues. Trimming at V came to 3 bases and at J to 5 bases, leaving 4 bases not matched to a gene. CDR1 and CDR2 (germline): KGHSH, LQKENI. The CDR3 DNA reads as TGTGCCAGCTCACCGGGACAGGGGATCAACGAGCAGTACTTC. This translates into CASSPGQGINEQYF.

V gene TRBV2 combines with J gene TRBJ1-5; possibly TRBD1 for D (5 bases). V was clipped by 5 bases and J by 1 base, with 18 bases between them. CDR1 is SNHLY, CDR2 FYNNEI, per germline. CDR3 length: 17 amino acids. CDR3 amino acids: CASSTSVGAVSNQPQHF. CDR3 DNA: TGTGCCAGCAGTACCTCAGTTGGGGCAGTGAGCAATCAGCCCCAGCATTTT.

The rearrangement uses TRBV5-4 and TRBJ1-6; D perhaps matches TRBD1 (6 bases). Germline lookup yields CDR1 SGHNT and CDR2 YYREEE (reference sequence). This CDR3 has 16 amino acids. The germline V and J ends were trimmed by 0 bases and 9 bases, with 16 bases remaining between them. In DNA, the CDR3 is TGTGCCAGCAGCTTGGATGGGGGCCTATCCCCTTCACCCCTCCACTTT. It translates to CASSLDGGLSPSPLHF.